This T cell receptor beta chain was found in a study of blood T cell repertoires in COVID-19. Whole-study context: The United States, Italy and Spain supplied acute and convalescent COVID-19 samples. Sources were T cells, B-cell-depleted T cells, or PBMCs; the material itself was cDNA or gDNA.

V was clipped by 2 bases and J by 3 bases, with 9 bases between them. The CDR3 contains 14 residues. CDR1 is SGHDT, CDR2 YYEEEE, per germline. The authors' processing: Amplification of reference gene primers was used by the study to estimate nucleated cell counts. Assay used: immunoSEQ multiplex PCR; TCRdb lists only in-frame clones, some missing. V and J calls and clone size are as listed in that table; D and trimming were resolved from the DNA. The table has fewer than 250,000 clones, 83% seen once. Sequencing was performed on peripheral blood. This TCR was sampled from a woman in her thirties or forties with active or convalescent COVID-19. The chain recombines TRBV5-6 with TRBJ1-5; tentatively, D is TRBD1 (6 bases). CDR3 in DNA: TGTGCCAGCAGCTTCCGACAGGTCAATCAGCCCCAGCATTTT. It yields the protein CASSFRQVNQPQHF.